This T cell receptor beta chain was found in a study of early T cells in non-severe SARS-CoV-2 infection. On the study more broadly: Chains stayed unpaired after sequencing of bulk RNA from unsorted whole blood.

The CDR3 consists of 15 residues. Trimming left V 5 bases short and J 5 bases short, with 16 bases between. Germline-derived CDR1 and CDR2 are SGHTA and FQGNSA. Only a few counts were recorded for this clonotype. No antigen is known for it. The TCR library protocol was used to attach unique molecular identifiers. These identifiers were attached to individual cDNA molecules. MiXCR, run by TCRdb on the 5' RACE reads, gives a single entry per CDR3 protein. The sample yields tens of thousands of distinct CDR3 sequences, roughly 6.6% seen once. The study's findings and limits: VDJdb-based annotation leaned toward anti-spike CD8 responses and missed private and CD4 specificities.

This receptor was identified in an adult who was a healthcare worker with PCR-confirmed SARS-CoV-2 infection or an uninfected control (not recorded which). V gene TRBV7-2 combines with J gene TRBJ2-1, with D possibly being TRBD1 or TRBD2 (6 bases each). Sequences were derived from whole blood, sampled at baseline. DNA of the CDR3: TGTGCCAGCAGCCCCGTCGGGGGCATGAACAATGAGCAGTTCTTC. Residues: CASSPVGGMNNEQFF. Full variable domain (missing parts from reference TRBV7-2 and TRBJ2-1): GAGVSQSPSNKVTEKGKDVELRCDPISGHTALYWYRQSLGQGLEFLIYFQGNSAPDKSGLPSDRFSAERTGGSVSTLTIQRTQQEDSAVYLCASSPVGGMNNEQFFGPGTRLTVL.